The 14 T cell receptor beta chains below all came from one sample that was sequenced in a study of blood T cell repertoires in COVID-19 (dated by TCRdb to 2019 to 2021). Receptor amplification or capture employed the immunoSEQ multiplex PCR assay. The clones in this table, taken by TCRdb from immuneACCESS, are in-frame only. Not every clone is retained; where verified, under half of the shortfall comes from an unresolved V gene, and the cause of the rest is unknown. This sample lists 250,000 to 350,000 clones; 88% were detected once. The ten largest clones take up approximately 11% of the sample. Sequenced: peripheral blood. The origin of the receptors is a woman aged 25 to 39 with COVID-19, enrolled during active disease.

V usage is TRBV28 and J usage is TRBJ2-1; D might be TRBD2 (6 bases). Trimming removed 7 bases from V and 6 bases from J, with 19 bases in between. Germline CDR1 MDHEN, CDR2 SYDVKM. The CDR3 sequence is 15 residues long. The CDR3 protein is CASTTRRGGLNEQFF. The DNA for the CDR3 is TGTGCCAGCACCACTCGCCGGGGAGGCCTCAATGAGCAGTTCTTC.

CDR3 coding DNA: TGTGCCAGCAGCTTACGACAGGGGCCCGCTCTAGGAAAACTGTTTTTT. This gives the protein CASSLRQGPALGKLFF. The chain couples TRBV7-6 to TRBJ1-4; 8 nucleotides agree with TRBD1. After removal of 2 bases from V and 10 bases from J, the junction contained 12 bases not matched to a gene. CDR3 size: 16 residues. The germline V gene has CDR1 SGHVS and CDR2 FNYEAQ.

The chain links TRBV28 to TRBJ1-2, with D perhaps matching TRBD1 (6 bases). The length of the CDR3 is 14 residues. From germline, CDR1 is MDHEN and CDR2 SYDVKM. V was pared by 4 bases and J by 0 bases, with 9 bases between. The CDR3 coding sequence is TGTGCCAGCAGTTACAGGGTTGCTAACTATGGCTACACCTTC. Its protein is CASSYRVANYGYTF.

The chain links TRBV9 to TRBJ2-1, with D maybe TRBD2 (6 bases). CDR3 length equals 14 residues. V was cut by 0 bases and J by 6 bases, with 10 bases left in between. CDR1 and CDR2 (germline): SGDLS, YYNGEE. This CDR3 reads CASSVEGLSNEQFF. The CDR3 DNA reads TGTGCCAGCAGCGTAGAAGGACTAAGCAATGAGCAGTTCTTC. The whole variable domain, filled in from reference TRBV9 and TRBJ2-1, reads DSGVTQTPKHLITATGQRVTLRCSPRSGDLSVYWYQQSLDQGLQFLIQYYNGEERAKGNILERFSAQQFPDLHSELNLSSLELGDSALYFCASSVEGLSNEQFFGPGTRLTVL.

V and J are TRBV2 and TRBJ2-1, with TRBD2 identical over 11 bases. The V segment lost 7 bases and the J segment 6 bases; nucleotides outside the gene matches: 8. CDR1 SNHLY and CDR2 FYNNEI come from the germline V gene. There are 15 residues in the CDR3. CDR3 sequence: CASTPLAGVGNEQFF. The CDR3 nucleotides are TGTGCCAGCACCCCACTAGCGGGAGTTGGCAATGAGCAGTTCTTC.

The chain employs TRBV15 and TRBJ2-7; D perhaps matches TRBD1 (6 bases). The CDR3 sequence is 13 residues long. CDR1 and CDR2 (germline): LNHNV, YYDKDF (reference sequence). V lost 11 bases and J lost 5, with 19 bases in between. Here the CDR3 DNA reads TGTGCCTCTTCTCGGACAGATTCCCACGAGCAGTACTTC. Residues: CASSRTDSHEQYF.

The chain links TRBV11-2 to TRBJ2-7; D uncertain. The V gene's germline CDR1 is SGHAT and CDR2 FQNNGV. This CDR3 region has 13 residues. V lost 3 bases and J lost 0, with 6 bases in between. The CDR3, as DNA: TGTGCCAGCAGCTTCGGTCTCTCCTACGAGCAGTACTTC. This codes for CASSFGLSYEQYF.

The chain combines TRBV6-4 with TRBJ2-7; 8 nucleotides agree with TRBD2. The germline V gene has CDR1 MRHNA and CDR2 SNTAGT. The CDR3 loop spans 14 amino acids. Trimming at V came to 6 bases and at J to 5 bases, leaving 9 bases not matched to a gene. The CDR3 region has the DNA TGTGCCAGCAGGGTAGCGGGGCTTCCCCACGAGCAGTACTTC. Its protein product is CASRVAGLPHEQYF.

A single count supports this clone. The rearrangement uses TRBV21-1 and TRBJ2-4; the D call TRBD1 from the table was never checked on the DNA. TRBV21-1 is tagged as a pseudogene. The CDR3 totals 16 residues. CDR3 coding DNA: TGTGCCAGCAGCAAGGTGACAGGGGTTGACAAAAACATTCAGTACTTC. Amino acids: CASSKVTGVDKNIQYF.

This clone was seen once. The chain joins TRBV5-6 to TRBJ1-5, with TRBD1 identical over 7 bases. The CDR3 totals 16 residues. The V gene end was trimmed by 1 base and the J gene end by 8 bases; junction bases not matched to a gene: 12. CDR1 and CDR2 (germline): SGHDT, YYEEEE. The CDR3 sequence: CASSLSRQGGLEPQHF. The CDR3 bases are TGTGCCAGCAGCTTGAGCCGACAGGGAGGTTTAGAGCCCCAGCATTTT.

This clone appeared a few times. This chain connects TRBV25-1 to TRBJ1-6, with a weak D call TRBD1 (5 bases). Looked up from germline, CDR1 is MGHDK and CDR2 is SYGVNS. The length of the CDR3 is 13 residues. V was pared by 6 bases and J by 6 bases, with 9 bases between. As DNA, the CDR3 is TGTGCCAGCAGGCAGGGAGGTAATTCACCCCTCCACTTT. This encodes CASRQGGNSPLHF.

The chain uses TRBV13 and TRBJ1-3, with TRBD1 matching over 11 bases. CDR3 length: 16 amino acids. Germline CDR1 is PRHDT and CDR2 is FYEKMQ (reference sequence). V lost 2 bases, J lost 8 bases, and 8 bases stayed unmatched. The CDR3 sequence: CASSLTAGQGAYTIYF. CDR3 DNA sequence: TGTGCCAGCAGCTTAACGGCCGGACAGGGGGCATACACCATATATTTT. The full variable domain, rest sourced from reference TRBV13 and TRBJ1-3, is AAGVIQSPRHLIKEKRETATLKCYPIPRHDTVYWYQQGPGQDPQFLISFYEKMQSDKGSIPDRFSAQQFSDYHSELNMSSLELGDSALYFCASSLTAGQGAYTIYFGEGSWLTVV.

V and J are TRBV18 and TRBJ2-5, with TRBD1 matching over 7 bases. The CDR3 has 13 amino acids. V was clipped by 5 bases and J by 3 bases; unmatched bases: 3. The germline gives CDR1 KGHSH, CDR2 LQKENI. The DNA of the CDR3 is TGTGCCAGCTCATTTACAGGGGAAGAGACCCAGTACTTC. The encoded protein is CASSFTGEETQYF. Full variable domain (outside the CDR3, taken from reference TRBV18 and TRBJ2-5): NAGVMQNPRHLVRRRGQEARLRCSPMKGHSHVYWYRQLPEEGLKFMVYLQKENIIDESGMPKERFSAEFPKEGPSILRIQQVVRGDSAAYFCASSFTGEETQYFGPGTRLLVL.

This clone was observed a few times. The chain employs TRBV14 and TRBJ1-1, with 7 bases identical to TRBD1. Germline CDR1 reads SGHDN; CDR2 reads FVKESK. Trimming removed 4 bases from V and 1 base from J; junction bases left unmatched: 0. The CDR3 runs 13 residues. CDR3 sequence (DNA): TGTGCCAGCAGCCGGGACAGGAACACTGAAGCTTTCTTT. Its translation: CASSRDRNTEAFF. The full variable domain, its missing parts supplied by reference TRBV14 and TRBJ1-1, is EAGVTQFPSHSVIEKGQTVTLRCDPISGHDNLYWYRRVMGKEIKFLLHFVKESKQDESGMPNNRFLAERTGGTYSTLKVQPAELEDSGVYFCASSRDRNTEAFFGQGTRLTVV.